The sequence of this T cell receptor (beta chain) was determined in a study of blood T cell repertoires in COVID-19. Study as a whole: T cells, B-cell-depleted T cells, or PBMCs provided the cDNA or gDNA that served as material.

Either two negative PCRs, clearance, or symptom resolution qualified Cohort 3 donors as recovered. Trimming left V 5 bases short and J 4 bases short, with 14 bases between. The germline V gene encodes CDR1 MDHEN and CDR2 SYDVKM. This CDR3 has 14 amino acids. Profiling relied on immunoSEQ multiplex PCR, and the TCRdb table lists in-frame clones only, not all of them. Of about 390,000 clones detected, 87% appear once; the ten largest clones hold about 10%. This sequence originates from a woman in her forties or fifties who had recovered from COVID-19. J is TRBJ1-2 and V is TRBV28; the D is unclear. Sequencing input: PBMCs or T cells enriched from blood (not recorded which). CDR3 amino acids: CASSVQRPAYGYTF. CDR3 sequence (DNA): TGTGCCAGCAGTGTCCAGAGGCCGGCCTATGGCTACACCTTC.